This T cell receptor beta chain was found in a study of blood T cell repertoires in COVID-19. Authors' analysis steps: Amplifying reference gene primers gave estimates of nucleated cell counts. The protocol was immunoSEQ multiplex PCR, while the TCRdb copy is restricted to in-frame clones and leaves out a portion. V and J calls and clone size follow that table, whereas D and trimming were derived from the DNA. The sample includes fewer than 300,000 clones, more than 70% of them seen just once. Trimming took 2 bases from V and 0 from J; bases not matched to a gene: 7. Germline V gene sequence: CDR1 WSHSY, CDR2 SAAADI. The CDR3 spans 18 residues. A single count supports this clone. This CDR3 is also generated by other DNA sequences in the sample.

The chain couples TRBV10-2 to TRBJ2-4; TRBD2 aligns across 10 bases. The specimen was peripheral blood. The clonotype originates from a woman aged 18-29 years with acute or convalescent COVID-19. CDR3 region: CASSERLAGDLAKNIQYF. DNA for the CDR3: TGCGCCAGCAGTGAGAGGCTAGCGGGGGACTTAGCCAAAAACATTCAGTACTTC.